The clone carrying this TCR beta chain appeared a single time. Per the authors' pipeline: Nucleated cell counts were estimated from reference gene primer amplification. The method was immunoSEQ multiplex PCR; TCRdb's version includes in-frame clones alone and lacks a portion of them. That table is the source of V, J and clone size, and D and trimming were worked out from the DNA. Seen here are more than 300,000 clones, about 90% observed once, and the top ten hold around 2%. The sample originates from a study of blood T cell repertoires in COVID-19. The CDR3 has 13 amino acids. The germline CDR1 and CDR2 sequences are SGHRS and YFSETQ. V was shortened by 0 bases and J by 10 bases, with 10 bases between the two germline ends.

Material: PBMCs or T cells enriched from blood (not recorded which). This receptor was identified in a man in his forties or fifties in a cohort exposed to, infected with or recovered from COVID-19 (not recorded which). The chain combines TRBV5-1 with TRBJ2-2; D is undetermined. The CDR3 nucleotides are TGCGCCAGCAGCTTGGGTCCGACTCCGGAGCTGTTTTTT. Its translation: CASSLGPTPELFF. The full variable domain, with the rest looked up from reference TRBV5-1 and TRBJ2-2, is KAGVTQTPRYLIKTRGQQVTLSCSPISGHRSVSWYQQTPGQGLQFLFEYFSETQRNKGNFPGRFSGRQFSNSRSEMNVSTLELGDSALYLCASSLGPTPELFFGEGSRLTVL.